Described below is a single TCR beta chain sequence and its context. The antigen is unknown. TCRdb reprocessed the RT-PCR reads with MiXCR, giving one entry per CDR3 protein. This table has over 800,000 distinct CDR3 sequences, about 20% appearing once. The sample belongs to a study of response to subunit inactivated influenza vaccine. The study's findings and limits: Each seasonal influenza vaccination recruits few new T cells, the authors suggested.

This CDR3 contains 11 residues. Between the trimmed V and J ends, which lost 7 bases and 8 bases, there was a span of 8 bases. The germline gives CDR1 SNHLY, CDR2 FYNNEI. Source: PBMCs from blood, taken more than 4 days after vaccination. This sequence was found in a man aged 45-60 years who received an inactivated influenza vaccine. The chain joins TRBV2 to TRBJ1-4, with D hard to call. The CDR3 protein is CASKSGEKLFF. The CDR3 DNA follows: TGTGCCAGCAAGTCGGGGGAAAAACTGTTTTTT. Using reference TRBV2 and TRBJ1-4 for the parts outside the CDR3, the full variable domain is EPEVTQTPSHQVTQMGQEVILRCVPISNHLYFYWYRQILGQKVEFLVSFYNNEISEKSEIFDDQFSVERPDGSNFTLKIRSTKLEDSAMYFCASKSGEKLFFGSGTQLSVL.